A selection of T cell receptor beta chains follows, all from one sample in a study of OX40 agonist ivuxolimab in advanced cancers. Generated by immunoSEQ multiplex PCR, the TCRdb table keeps only in-frame clones and is missing some. The sample yields approximately 70,000 clones, around 88% seen once. Specimen: CD4+ or CD8+ T cells sorted from blood, collected in a trial of the OX40 agonist ivuxolimab. These receptors were taken from an adult with an advanced solid tumor such as melanoma, head and neck, liver or kidney cancer. The CDR3 runs from the conserved cysteine through the conserved F or W. Fields, in order: CDR3 DNA, CDR3 protein, J gene, clone size, V gene, D gene. A D gene is named only where the DNA matches it firmly. Where a row states a size, it is once, few, many or the class of an expanded clone; other rows omit it.

CDR3nt: TGTGCCAGCAGCCATGGACAGGGGAGCACAGATACGCAGTATTTT
CDR3aa: CASSHGQGSTDTQYF
j_gene: TRBJ2-3
abundance: .
v_gene: TRBV7-3
d_gene: TRBD1

CDR3nt: TGTGCCAGCAGCAACAGGGCGGCGGGGGGACTCCTCCAAGAGACCCAGTACTTC
CDR3aa: CASSNRAAGGLLQETQYF
j_gene: TRBJ2-5
abundance: .
v_gene: TRBV11-3
d_gene: TRBD2

CDR3nt: TGTGCCAGCAAGGGACAGGGGCCGCACAATGAGCAGTTCTTC
CDR3aa: CASKGQGPHNEQFF
j_gene: TRBJ2-1
abundance: .
v_gene: TRBV27
d_gene: TRBD1

CDR3nt: TGCGCCAGCAGCTTGCGCCTGGGGAACAATGAGCAGTTCTTC
CDR3aa: CASSLRLGNNEQFF
j_gene: TRBJ2-1
abundance: .
v_gene: TRBV5-1
d_gene: .

CDR3nt: TGTGCCAGCAGTTACTCCACCGGGACACCAAATTCACCCCTCCACTTT
CDR3aa: CASSYSTGTPNSPLHF
j_gene: TRBJ1-6
abundance: .
v_gene: TRBV6-6
d_gene: .

CDR3nt: TGTGCCAGCAGCCGTGTATACGGCAGCTCCTATAATTCACCCCTCCACTTT
CDR3aa: CASSRVYGSSYNSPLHF
j_gene: TRBJ1-6
abundance: .
v_gene: TRBV11-3
d_gene: .

CDR3nt: TGCGCCAGCAGCCCGGCCAAGGGGGCAGGAGGGGCCAACGTCCTGACTTTC
CDR3aa: CASSPAKGAGGANVLTF
j_gene: TRBJ2-6
abundance: .
v_gene: TRBV4-1
d_gene: TRBD1

CDR3nt: TGTGCCAGCAGTCCCGGTAGCCGTCCGCGGTCGAACACTGAAGCTTTCTTT
CDR3aa: CASSPGSRPRSNTEAFF
j_gene: TRBJ1-1
abundance: .
v_gene: TRBV27
d_gene: .

CDR3nt: TGTGCCAGCAGCCCGGGACAGGTCGAAGGCTACACCTTC
CDR3aa: CASSPGQVEGYTF
j_gene: TRBJ1-2
abundance: .
v_gene: TRBV7-9
d_gene: TRBD1

CDR3nt: TGTGCCACCAGCAGAGATAGGGACAGGCCTAACTATGGCTACACCTTC
CDR3aa: CATSRDRDRPNYGYTF
j_gene: TRBJ1-2
abundance: .
v_gene: TRBV15
d_gene: TRBD1

CDR3nt: TGCAGCGTTACCAGGTCCGGCTCTGGAAACACCATATATTTT
CDR3aa: CSVTRSGSGNTIYF
j_gene: TRBJ1-3
abundance: .
v_gene: TRBV29-1
d_gene: .

CDR3nt: TGTGCCAGCAGCTTAAAATTCAACACTGAAGCTTTCTTT
CDR3aa: CASSLKFNTEAFF
j_gene: TRBJ1-1
abundance: .
v_gene: TRBV7-9
d_gene: .

CDR3nt: TGTGCCAGCAGCCAAGATACGACGGGAGCTAACTATGGCTACACCTTC
CDR3aa: CASSQDTTGANYGYTF
j_gene: TRBJ1-2
abundance: .
v_gene: TRBV4-2
d_gene: .

CDR3nt: TGCGCCAGCAGTGAGAGGGGACGGGGCAATCAGCCCCAGCATTTT
CDR3aa: CASSERGRGNQPQHF
j_gene: TRBJ1-5
abundance: .
v_gene: TRBV10-2
d_gene: .

CDR3nt: TGCGCCAGCACCTCCACCGGGGAGCTGTTTTTT
CDR3aa: CASTSTGELFF
j_gene: TRBJ2-2
abundance: .
v_gene: TRBV5-1
d_gene: .

CDR3nt: TGTGCCAGCAGTGCCCTTACAGGGGGAAAGGACTATGGCTACACCTTC
CDR3aa: CASSALTGGKDYGYTF
j_gene: TRBJ1-2
abundance: .
v_gene: TRBV6-1
d_gene: TRBD1

CDR3nt: TGTGCCAGCAGCAAAGAGGTGTCTAGCGGGAGCTACAATGAGCAGTTCTTC
CDR3aa: CASSKEVSSGSYNEQFF
j_gene: TRBJ2-1
abundance: .
v_gene: TRBV21-1
d_gene: .

CDR3nt: TGTGCCAGCAGCGTAGAAGGGAGGCCTACAGATACGCAGTATTTT
CDR3aa: CASSVEGRPTDTQYF
j_gene: TRBJ2-3
abundance: .
v_gene: TRBV9
d_gene: .

CDR3nt: TGTGCCTGGAACAGGGATGGGGAGACCCAGTACTTC
CDR3aa: CAWNRDGETQYF
j_gene: TRBJ2-5
abundance: .
v_gene: TRBV30
d_gene: .

CDR3nt: TGTGCCAGCACTGGGACATTTTATCAGCCCCAGCATTTT
CDR3aa: CASTGTFYQPQHF
j_gene: TRBJ1-5
abundance: .
v_gene: TRBV6-1
d_gene: .

CDR3nt: TGTGCCAGCAGTTTACCCCGGGCAACCGGGGACGCTAGCTTT
CDR3aa: CASSLPRATGDASF
j_gene: TRBJ1-1
abundance: .
v_gene: TRBV11-2
d_gene: .

CDR3nt: TGCAGCGCAACGACAGGGGGCGGGACTGAAGCTTTCTTT
CDR3aa: CSATTGGGTEAFF
j_gene: TRBJ1-1
abundance: .
v_gene: TRBV29-1
d_gene: TRBD1

CDR3nt: TGTGCCAGCAGCCTTTACGGGGGGAACACTGAAGCTTTCTTT
CDR3aa: CASSLYGGNTEAFF
j_gene: TRBJ1-1
abundance: .
v_gene: TRBV7-8
d_gene: .

CDR3nt: TGTGCCAGCAGAAGAGAAGGGGGAACTAATGAAAAACTGTTTTTT
CDR3aa: CASRREGGTNEKLFF
j_gene: TRBJ1-4
abundance: .
v_gene: TRBV27
d_gene: .

CDR3nt: TGTGCCAGCTCCTCCACAGGGGCCGGGGGCACTGAAGCTTTCTTT
CDR3aa: CASSSTGAGGTEAFF
j_gene: TRBJ1-1
abundance: .
v_gene: TRBV18
d_gene: TRBD1

CDR3nt: TGCGCCAGCAGCCCCACCACGGCTCATAATGAAAAACTGTTTTTT
CDR3aa: CASSPTTAHNEKLFF
j_gene: TRBJ1-4
abundance: .
v_gene: TRBV5-1
d_gene: .

CDR3nt: TGTGCCAGCAGCTTCAGGGGGATACCGATGAACACCGGGGAGCTGTTTTTT
CDR3aa: CASSFRGIPMNTGELFF
j_gene: TRBJ2-2
abundance: .
v_gene: TRBV5-5
d_gene: TRBD1

CDR3nt: TGTGCCAGCAGTGAATCGGAGGGTACTAGCAATCAGCCCCAGCATTTT
CDR3aa: CASSESEGTSNQPQHF
j_gene: TRBJ1-5
abundance: .
v_gene: TRBV25-1
d_gene: .

CDR3nt: TGTGCCACTAGGACAGCCTACGAGCAGTACTTC
CDR3aa: CATRTAYEQYF
j_gene: TRBJ2-7
abundance: .
v_gene: TRBV6-5
d_gene: .

CDR3nt: TGTGCCTGGAGCGGACTAGCCCCTTACGAGCAGTACTTC
CDR3aa: CAWSGLAPYEQYF
j_gene: TRBJ2-7
abundance: .
v_gene: TRBV30
d_gene: TRBD2

CDR3nt: TGTGCCAGCAGCAAACCTGCACCTACGGGGCACGAGCAGTACTTC
CDR3aa: CASSKPAPTGHEQYF
j_gene: TRBJ2-7
abundance: once
v_gene: TRBV21-1
d_gene: .

CDR3nt: TGTGCCAGCAATCAGGGGCGAGCTAATGAAAAACTGTTTTTT
CDR3aa: CASNQGRANEKLFF
j_gene: TRBJ1-4
abundance: .
v_gene: TRBV6-1
d_gene: .

CDR3nt: TGCGCCAGCAGTGAGGTGGGGAGAGAGACCCAGTACTTC
CDR3aa: CASSEVGRETQYF
j_gene: TRBJ2-5
abundance: .
v_gene: TRBV10-2
d_gene: .

CDR3nt: TGTGCCAGCAGTGCCCAGGGGCAGGCTGGGGCCAACGTCCTGACTTTC
CDR3aa: CASSAQGQAGANVLTF
j_gene: TRBJ2-6
abundance: once
v_gene: TRBV6-1
d_gene: .

CDR3nt: TGTGCCAGCAGCTTAGCGGGGTCTAGGGGTCCTACGCAGTATTTT
CDR3aa: CASSLAGSRGPTQYF
j_gene: TRBJ2-3
abundance: .
v_gene: TRBV7-2
d_gene: .

CDR3nt: TGTGCCAGCAGCGTAGCTACTAGCGGGGGACAAGAGACCCAGTACTTC
CDR3aa: CASSVATSGGQETQYF
j_gene: TRBJ2-5
abundance: .
v_gene: TRBV9
d_gene: TRBD2

CDR3nt: TGTGCCAGCAGTGATTGGGGACAGGGGGAGGGCGTGGGAGATACGCAGTATTTT
CDR3aa: CASSDWGQGEGVGDTQYF
j_gene: TRBJ2-3
abundance: .
v_gene: TRBV6-1
d_gene: TRBD1

CDR3nt: TGTGCCAGCAGCACGATGGGACAGGGACGGAAAGCTTTCTTT
CDR3aa: CASSTMGQGRKAFF
j_gene: TRBJ1-1
abundance: .
v_gene: TRBV9
d_gene: TRBD1

CDR3nt: TGTGCCAGCAGCCAACGGGGACAATGGATAATGAATGAGCAGTTCTTC
CDR3aa: CASSQRGQWIMNEQFF
j_gene: TRBJ2-1
abundance: .
v_gene: TRBV11-3
d_gene: .

CDR3nt: TGTGCCAGCAGCACCCGGACTAGCGGGGACCGGACGGTCTCCTACGAGCAGTACTTC
CDR3aa: CASSTRTSGDRTVSYEQYF
j_gene: TRBJ2-7
abundance: .
v_gene: TRBV11-2
d_gene: TRBD2

CDR3nt: TGTGCCAGTAGTATCAGACAGGCAGGCGGTGAAGCTTTCTTT
CDR3aa: CASSIRQAGGEAFF
j_gene: TRBJ1-1
abundance: .
v_gene: TRBV19
d_gene: .

CDR3nt: TGTGCCAGCAGCTCTCGGAAGGAAAAACTGTTTTTT
CDR3aa: CASSSRKEKLFF
j_gene: TRBJ1-4
abundance: .
v_gene: TRBV7-9
d_gene: .